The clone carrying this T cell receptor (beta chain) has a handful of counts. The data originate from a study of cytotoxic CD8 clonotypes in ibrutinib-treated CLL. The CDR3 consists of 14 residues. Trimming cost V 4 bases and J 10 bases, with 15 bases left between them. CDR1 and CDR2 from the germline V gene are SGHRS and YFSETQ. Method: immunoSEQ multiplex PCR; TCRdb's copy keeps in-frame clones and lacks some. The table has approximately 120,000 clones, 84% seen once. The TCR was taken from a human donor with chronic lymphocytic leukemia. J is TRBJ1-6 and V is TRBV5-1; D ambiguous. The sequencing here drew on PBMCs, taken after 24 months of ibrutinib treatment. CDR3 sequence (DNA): TGCGCCAGCAGCCTCTCCAGGACCGCATCACCCCTCCACTTT. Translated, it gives CASSLSRTASPLHF. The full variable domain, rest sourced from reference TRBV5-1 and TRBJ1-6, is KAGVTQTPRYLIKTRGQQVTLSCSPISGHRSVSWYQQTPGQGLQFLFEYFSETQRNKGNFPGRFSGRQFSNSRSEMNVSTLELGDSALYLCASSLSRTASPLHFGNGTRLTVT.